These 8 T cell receptor beta chains came from one sample sequenced in a study of regulatory T cells in long-lasting Graves disease. Arm-PCR with iRepertoire HTBI primers amplified the CDR3 regions for these TCR beta libraries. TCRdb reanalysed the multiplex PCR reads using MiXCR and keeps one entry per CDR3 protein. This sample carries 400,000 to 450,000 distinct CDR3 sequences, around a quarter of them seen once, and the ten largest clones take around 24%. Time point specified: persistent/refractory GD, antithyroid drugs over 5 years with positive TRAb. RNA from PBMCs was the source of the TCR library. Specimen: peripheral blood mononuclear cells (PBMCs), collected when the disease was refractory, from a patient treated with antithyroid drugs. Receptors were obtained from a female donor with Graves disease.

This clonotype came up many times. The rearrangement joins TRBV11-1 to TRBJ1-1; no firm D call. Germline CDR1 is SGHAT and CDR2 is FQDESV (reference sequence). Between the trimmed V and J ends, which lost 5 bases and 1 base, there was a span of 8 bases. CDR3 length equals 13 residues. The CDR3 DNA sequence: TGTGCCAGCAGCCCCCGGCCGAACACTGAAGCTTTCTTT. Amino acid sequence: CASSPRPNTEAFF.

This clonotype has ten or more counts. V is TRBV7-8 and J is TRBJ2-7, with 14 bases lining up with TRBD2. CDR1 is SGHVS, CDR2 FQNEAQ, per germline. Germline trimming cut 5 bases from V and 2 bases from J; bases unmatched to any gene: 8. The CDR3 is 17 amino acids. CDR3: CASSQLGGLAGAYEQYF. The CDR3 bases are TGTGCCAGCAGCCAATTAGGGGGACTAGCGGGGGCCTACGAGCAGTACTTC. Complete variable domain (other parts from reference TRBV7-8 and TRBJ2-7): GAGVSQSPRYKVAKRGQDVALRCDPISGHVSLFWYQQALGQGPEFLTYFQNEAQLDKSGLPSDRFFAERPEGSVSTLKIQRTQQEDSAVYLCASSQLGGLAGAYEQYFGPGTRLTVT.

In this sample, this clonotype turned up many times. The V gene is TRBV20-1, the J gene TRBJ2-7, with 8 positions matching TRBD2. Trimming removed 5 bases from V and 1 base from J; junction bases left unmatched: 10. CDR1 is DFQATT, CDR2 SNEGSKA, per germline (reference sequence). The CDR3 covers 15 residues. The CDR3 protein is CSAYQETGGSYEQYF. The DNA of the CDR3 is TGCAGTGCTTACCAAGAGACGGGAGGGTCCTACGAGCAGTACTTC.

This clonotype was counted between two and nine times. V usage is TRBV2 and J usage is TRBJ2-2; TRBD2 matches 11 bases. The CDR3 runs 16 residues. Germline V gene data show CDR1 as SNHLY and CDR2 as FYNNEI. V shed 6 bases and J 3 bases; nucleotides not matched to a gene: 6. The CDR3 region is CASRLLAGGDTGELFF. As DNA, the CDR3 is TGTGCCAGCAGGCTCCTAGCGGGAGGTGACACCGGGGAGCTGTTTTTT.

The chain uses TRBV14 and TRBJ2-7; no reliable D call. Germline V CDR1 and CDR2: SGHDN, FVKESK. The CDR3 spans 14 residues. The V end was cut by 0 bases, the J end by 2 bases, with 8 bases between. The CDR3 is CASSQDPGAYEQYF. The CDR3 DNA reads as TGTGCCAGCAGCCAAGATCCAGGAGCCTACGAGCAGTACTTC.

This clonotype was picked up a small number of times. The chain links TRBV25-1 to TRBJ2-4, with TRBD2 identical over 13 bases. Germline CDR1 is MGHDK and CDR2 is SYGVNS. The CDR3 has 16 amino acids. After removal of 1 base from V and 5 bases from J, the junction contained 2 bases not matched to a gene. DNA for the CDR3: TGTGCCAGCAGTGAATGGACTAGCGGGAGCCAAAACATTCAGTACTTC. Protein: CASSEWTSGSQNIQYF.

The chain uses TRBV28 and TRBJ2-7, with TRBD1 as a possible D gene (6 bases). The CDR3 length is 14 residues. V lost 5 bases to trimming and J lost 2 bases, with 13 bases between them. The germline V gene has CDR1 MDHEN and CDR2 SYDVKM. CDR3 DNA: TGTGCCAGCAGTCCCCGACGGACAGCCTACGAGCAGTACTTC. It specifies CASSPRRTAYEQYF.

V gene TRBV3-1 combines with J gene TRBJ2-5; TRBD2 agrees at 14 bases. V was clipped by 4 bases and J by 1 base; unmatched bases: 17. The CDR3 length is 21 residues. In germline, CDR1 is LGHDT, CDR2 YNNKEL (reference sequence). CDR3 sequence reads: CASSRSRTSGRPGGLQETQYF. The CDR3 DNA follows: TGTGCCAGCAGCCGCTCCCGGACTAGCGGGAGGCCGGGGGGCCTCCAAGAGACCCAGTACTTC.